The present entry profiles one TCR beta chain with its context. One end of the junction is discordant with germline, which a read error may explain. Time point noted: pretreatment peripheral blood. In germline, CDR1 is SSHAT, CDR2 FNYEAQ (reference sequence). CDR3 length: 14 amino acids. This record belongs to a study of PD-L1 blockade in urothelial cancer. Study details: It was at some point between 2013 and 2014 that patients started atezolizumab at 1,200 mg intravenously every 3 weeks. Blood was subjected to analysis at 3 weeks (second dose) and 6 weeks following treatment start. The median number of T cells present in blood samples was some 140,000.

Every PCR got spiked synthetic TCR analog templates. TCRdb keeps only in-frame clones here, not all; method: immunoSEQ multiplex PCR. Found here are around 130,000 clones, approximately 84% of them singletons; the top ten hold 3.2%. Here the sequenced sample was PBMCs, taken around atezolizumab (anti-PD-L1) treatment. The TCR originated in a man aged 50 or older with urothelial cancer. V is TRBV7-7 and J is TRBJ2-5, with 8 positions matching TRBD1. The CDR3 nucleotides read TGTGCTAGCAGCATCGACAGGGGAGGCGAGACCCAGTACTTC. It codes for CASSIDRGGETQYF.